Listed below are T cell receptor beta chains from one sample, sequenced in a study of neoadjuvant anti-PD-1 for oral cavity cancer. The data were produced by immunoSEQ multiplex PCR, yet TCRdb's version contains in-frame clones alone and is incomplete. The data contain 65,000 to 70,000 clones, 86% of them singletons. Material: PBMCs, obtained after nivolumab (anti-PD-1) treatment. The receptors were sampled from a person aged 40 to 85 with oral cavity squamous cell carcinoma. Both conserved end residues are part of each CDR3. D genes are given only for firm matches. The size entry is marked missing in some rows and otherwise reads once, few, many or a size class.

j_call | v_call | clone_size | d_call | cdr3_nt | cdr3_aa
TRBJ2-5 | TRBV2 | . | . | TGTGCCAGCACCCAGTTAGTGGATGGGGGAGAGACCCAGTACTTC | CASTQLVDGGETQYF
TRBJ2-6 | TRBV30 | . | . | TGTGCCTGCGGGTCTGGGGCCAACGTCCTGACTTTC | CACGSGANVLTF
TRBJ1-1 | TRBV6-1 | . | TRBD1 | TGTGCCAGCAGCTCCGGGACAGGGGTTACTGAAGCTTTCTTT | CASSSGTGVTEAFF
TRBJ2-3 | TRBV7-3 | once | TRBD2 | TGTGCCAGCAGCTCAACTAGCGGGGGCCGCACAGATACGCAGTATTTT | CASSSTSGGRTDTQYF
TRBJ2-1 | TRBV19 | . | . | TGTGCCAGTAGTACTTGGGGAGCGGCGAGGCGGGAGCAGTTCTTC | CASSTWGAARREQFF
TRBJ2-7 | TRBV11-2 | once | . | TGTGCCAGCAGCTTCAGGACAACCTACGAGCAGTACTTC | CASSFRTTYEQYF
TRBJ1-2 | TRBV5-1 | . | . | TGCGCCAGCAGCTTGTCACAGGCGCCTAACTATGGCTACACCTTC | CASSLSQAPNYGYTF
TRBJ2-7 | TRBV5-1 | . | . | TGCGCCAGCAGCTCGGACAGTTTATGGGGCTTTGACGAGCAGTACTTC | CASSSDSLWGFDEQYF
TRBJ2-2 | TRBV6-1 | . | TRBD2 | TGTGCCAGCTGTGGGGGGACTAGCGGGACCGGGGAGCTGTTTTTT | CASCGGTSGTGELFF
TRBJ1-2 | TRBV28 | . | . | TGTGCCAGCAGTATTCGCTCCTATGGCTACACCTTC | CASSIRSYGYTF
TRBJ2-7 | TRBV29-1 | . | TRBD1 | TGCAGCGTTGAAGTTCGGAGGGACAGGGAAGATTGGAGCTCCTACGAGCAGTACTTC | CSVEVRRDREDWSSYEQYF
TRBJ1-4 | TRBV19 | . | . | TGTGCCAGTTCCTCTCAGCCGGGCACCAGGGTACCCAATGAAAAACTGTTTTTT | CASSSQPGTRVPNEKLFF
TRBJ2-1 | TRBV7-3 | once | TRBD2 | TGTGCCAGCAGCCCACGGGGACTAGCGGGAGTCTCCTACAATGAGCAGTTCTTC | CASSPRGLAGVSYNEQFF
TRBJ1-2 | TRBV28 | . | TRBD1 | TGTGCCAGCAGTTTACAGGGGGCTTACGGCTACACCTTC | CASSLQGAYGYTF
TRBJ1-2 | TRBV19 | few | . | TGTGCCAGTAGCACCATAACACCCCTGGAGGACTATGGCTACACCTTC | CASSTITPLEDYGYTF
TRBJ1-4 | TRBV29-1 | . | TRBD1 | TGCAGCGCAACACAGGGGGCAACTAATGAAAAACTGTTTTTT | CSATQGATNEKLFF
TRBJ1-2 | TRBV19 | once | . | TGTGCCAGTAGTAAGGGAGTCCCCTCTAACTATGGCTACACCTTC | CASSKGVPSNYGYTF
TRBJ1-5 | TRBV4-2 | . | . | TGTGCCAGCGGGTTTGGGAAGAATCAGCCCCAGCATTTT | CASGFGKNQPQHF
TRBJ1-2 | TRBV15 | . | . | TGTGCCACCAGCCCGGACAGACTAAACCTTGGCTACACCTTC | CATSPDRLNLGYTF
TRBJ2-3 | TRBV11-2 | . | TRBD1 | TGTGCCAGCAGCCCCCAGGTGGCGGGACAGGAGGTCACAGATACGCAGTATTTT | CASSPQVAGQEVTDTQYF
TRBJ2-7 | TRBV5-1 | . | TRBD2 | TGCGCCAGCAGCTTGGGCGCGACTAGCGGAACCTACGAGCAGTACTTC | CASSLGATSGTYEQYF
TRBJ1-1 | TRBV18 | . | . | TGTGCCAGCTCACCAACTACAGGGAACACTGAAGCTTTCTTT | CASSPTTGNTEAFF
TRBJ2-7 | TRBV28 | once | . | TGTGCCAGCAGTTTACATGGACAGAACTACGAGCAGTACTTC | CASSLHGQNYEQYF
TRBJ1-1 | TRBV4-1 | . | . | TGCGCCAGCAGCCCTACGGCAGGGGTAGGGTTTGGCACTGAAGCTTTCTTT | CASSPTAGVGFGTEAFF
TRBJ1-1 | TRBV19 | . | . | TGTGCCAGTAGTATTGGTTTGTCCCTCCACCCGAACACTGAAGCTTTCTTT | CASSIGLSLHPNTEAFF
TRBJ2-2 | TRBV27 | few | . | TGTGCCAGCAGTTTAGCGGGGAACACCGGGGAGCTGTTTTTT | CASSLAGNTGELFF
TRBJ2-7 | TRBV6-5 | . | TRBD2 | TGTGCCAGCAGTTCCCCGGGACTAGCGGGAGACTACGAGCAGTACTTC | CASSSPGLAGDYEQYF
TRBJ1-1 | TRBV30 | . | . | TGTGCCGGGGGGACTGGACGTTGGAACACTGAAGCTTTCTTT | CAGGTGRWNTEAFF
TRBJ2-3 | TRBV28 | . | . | TGTGCCAGCAGTTTGAGGGATACGCAGTATTTT | CASSLRDTQYF
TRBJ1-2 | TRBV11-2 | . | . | TGTGCCAGCAGCCCCGGGCTGGGCTTAGGCTACACCTTC | CASSPGLGLGYTF
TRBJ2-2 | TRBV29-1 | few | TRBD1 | TGCAGCGTCGGGACAGGAAGCACCGGGGAGCTGTTTTTT | CSVGTGSTGELFF
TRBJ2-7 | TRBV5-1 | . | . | TGCGCCAGCAGCTTTAGCCCAGGGCCCCACGAGCAGTACTTC | CASSFSPGPHEQYF
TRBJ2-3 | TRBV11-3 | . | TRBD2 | TGTGCCAGCAGCTTAAGGGCGGGAGGGCTCACAGATACGCAGTATTTT | CASSLRAGGLTDTQYF
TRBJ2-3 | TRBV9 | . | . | TGTGCCAGCAGCGCCTGGAGGGATACGCAGTATTTT | CASSAWRDTQYF
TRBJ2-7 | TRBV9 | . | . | TGTGCCAGCAGCGTAGGTAGTAGTACTGGCGAGCAGTACTTC | CASSVGSSTGEQYF
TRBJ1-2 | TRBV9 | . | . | TGTGCCAGCAGCGTAGGAGGGATAAGGGAGGGGGGCTACACCTTC | CASSVGGIREGGYTF
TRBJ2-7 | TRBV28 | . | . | TGTGCCAGCAGCCTGGGGTTGGGCGAAAACTACTTC | CASSLGLGENYF
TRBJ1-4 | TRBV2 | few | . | TGTGCCAGCAGAGCCGTTCTAAGGAGTGGTGAAAAACTGTTTTTT | CASRAVLRSGEKLFF
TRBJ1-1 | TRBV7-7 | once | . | TGTGCCAGCAGCTATCCGGGGGAGGGCACTGAAGCTTTCTTT | CASSYPGEGTEAFF
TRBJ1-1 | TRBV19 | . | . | TGTGCCAGTAGAGACATCTTAGCTGGCACTGAAGCTTTCTTT | CASRDILAGTEAFF
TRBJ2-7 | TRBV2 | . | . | TGTGCCAGCAGGGACCCCTCCTACGAGCAGTACTTC | CASRDPSYEQYF
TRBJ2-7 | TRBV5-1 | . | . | TGCGCCAGCAGCCGTCGAGGGCCTCCCTACGAGCAGTACTTC | CASSRRGPPYEQYF
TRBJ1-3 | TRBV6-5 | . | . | TGTGCCAGCAGTCCGGGGGGCGGAAACACCATATATTTT | CASSPGGGNTIYF
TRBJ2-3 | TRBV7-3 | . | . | TGTGCCAGCAGCGAAGGGGCCGGACGGGCAGATACGCAGTATTTT | CASSEGAGRADTQYF
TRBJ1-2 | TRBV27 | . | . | TGTGCCAGCAGTTTATCTGTCGGTTTGGGCTACACCTTC | CASSLSVGLGYTF
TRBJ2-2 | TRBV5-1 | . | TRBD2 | TGCGCCAGCAGCTTTGGAGTGCGTAGCGGGAGGACCGGGGAGCTGTTTTTT | CASSFGVRSGRTGELFF
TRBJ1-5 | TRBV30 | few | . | TGTGCCTGGAGTGGGGATCATAGCAATCAGCCCCAGCATTTT | CAWSGDHSNQPQHF
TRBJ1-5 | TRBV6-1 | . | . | TGTGCCAGCAGTAACGGGGGTGGCAATCAGCCCCAGCATTTT | CASSNGGGNQPQHF
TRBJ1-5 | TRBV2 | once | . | TGTGCCAGCAGTGTCGGACGGAACAATCAGCCCCAGCATTTT | CASSVGRNNQPQHF
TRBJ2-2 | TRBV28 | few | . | TGTGCCAGCAGCCGGACGGGCTCCGGGGAGCTGTTTTTT | CASSRTGSGELFF
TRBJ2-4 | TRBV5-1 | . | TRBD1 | TGCGCCAGCACATCACGAACCGGGACAGGGAAAAACATTCAGTACTTC | CASTSRTGTGKNIQYF
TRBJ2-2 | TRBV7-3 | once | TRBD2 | TGTGCCAGCAGCTTAAATCCGACTAGCGCGGTGGTGGGGGAGCTGTTTTTT | CASSLNPTSAVVGELFF
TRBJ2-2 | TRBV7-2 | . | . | TGTGCCAGCAGTCCCCGGGTGGCTCGGGGCGGGGAGCTGTTTTTT | CASSPRVARGGELFF
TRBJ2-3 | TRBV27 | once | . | TGTGCCAGCAGTTTCAGTCCTCCGGGTCCTAGCACAGATACGCAGTATTTT | CASSFSPPGPSTDTQYF
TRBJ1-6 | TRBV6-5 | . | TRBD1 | TGTGCCAGCAGTGTGGACAGGGCCATCCCACCCCTCCACTTT | CASSVDRAIPPLHF